This T cell receptor beta chain was found in a study of post-analysis software for immune sequencing data. Notes on the study in general: Samples prepared in the same batch strongly co-clustered by F measure. Included in a set of roughly five TRBV segments more frequent in patients than controls were TRBV5-6, TRBV5-1 and TRBV20-1. People with multiple sclerosis had a significantly lower normalized Chao1 diversity than controls did.

CDR1 SQVTM and CDR2 ANQGSEA come from the germline V gene. Trimming removed 0 bases from V and 4 bases from J; junction bases left unmatched: 8. The CDR3 sequence is 15 residues long. As to this clonotype: No antigen is known for it.

Carried by the TCR beta cDNA libraries were unique molecular identifiers. From the PCR reads, TCRdb called clonotypes with MiXCR, one entry per CDR3 protein. The sample includes about 820,000 distinct CDR3 sequences, about 57% of them seen just once. The chain joins TRBV29-1 to TRBJ2-5; 7 bases map to TRBD1. The sequence was collected from a girl aged 10 to 17 with multiple sclerosis. Material: blood. The CDR3 loop is CSVEDLRTGGETQYF. As DNA, the CDR3 is TGCAGCGTTGAAGATCTAAGGACAGGCGGAGAGACCCAGTACTTC.